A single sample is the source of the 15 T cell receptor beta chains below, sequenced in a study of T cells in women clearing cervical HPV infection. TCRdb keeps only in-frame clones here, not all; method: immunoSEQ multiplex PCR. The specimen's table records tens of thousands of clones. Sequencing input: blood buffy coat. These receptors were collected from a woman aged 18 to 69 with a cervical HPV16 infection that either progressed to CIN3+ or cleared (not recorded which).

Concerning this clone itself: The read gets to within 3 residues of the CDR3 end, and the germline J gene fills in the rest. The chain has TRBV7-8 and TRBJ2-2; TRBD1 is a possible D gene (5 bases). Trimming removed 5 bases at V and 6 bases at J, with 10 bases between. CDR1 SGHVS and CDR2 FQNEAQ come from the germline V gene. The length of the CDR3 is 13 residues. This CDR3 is CASSLRVSGELFF. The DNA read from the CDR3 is TGTGCCAGCAGCCTCAGGGTTTCCGGGGAG.

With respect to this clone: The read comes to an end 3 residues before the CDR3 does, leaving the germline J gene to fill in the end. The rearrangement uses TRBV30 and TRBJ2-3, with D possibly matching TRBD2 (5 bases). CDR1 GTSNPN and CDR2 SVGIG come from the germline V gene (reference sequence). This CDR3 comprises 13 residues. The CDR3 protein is CAWSVRGDQPQYF. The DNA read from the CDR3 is TGTGCCTGGAGTGTCCGGGGTGATCAGCCG.

The covered CDR3 bases are TGCGCCAGCAGCTGGGGAGGGGGGGGCACCTACGAG. Translation: CASSWGGGGTYE. The whole CDR3 is CASSWGGGGTYEQYF. The chain has TRBV5-1 and TRBJ2-7, with D possibly TRBD2 on 7 matching bases. Sequencing ends 3 residues short of the CDR3 end; the germline J gene provides the rest. The V and J ends lost 3 bases and 2 bases respectively, with 15 bases between them. CDR3 length equals 15 residues. CDR1 is SGHRS and CDR2 is YFSETQ in the germline V gene.

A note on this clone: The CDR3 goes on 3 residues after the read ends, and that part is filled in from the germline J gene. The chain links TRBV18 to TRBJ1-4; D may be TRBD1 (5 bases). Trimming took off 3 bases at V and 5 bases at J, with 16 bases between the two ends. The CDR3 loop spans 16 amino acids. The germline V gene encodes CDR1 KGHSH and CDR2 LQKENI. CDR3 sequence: CASSPRARGSNEKLFF. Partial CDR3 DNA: TGTGCCAGCTCACCCCGAGCGAGGGGTTCAAATGAAAAA.

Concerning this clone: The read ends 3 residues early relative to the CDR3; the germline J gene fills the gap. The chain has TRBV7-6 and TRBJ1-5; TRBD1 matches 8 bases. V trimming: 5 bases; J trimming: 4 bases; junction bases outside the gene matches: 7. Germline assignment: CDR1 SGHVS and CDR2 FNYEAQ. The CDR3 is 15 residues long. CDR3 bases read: TGTGCCAGCAGCCCAAGGACAGGGCAAAATCAGCCC. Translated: CASSPRTGQNQP. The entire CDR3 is CASSPRTGQNQPQHF.

CDR3 DNA, as far as it was read: TGTGCCTGGGCGGGACAGGGCTATGAAAAG. Translation: CAWAGQGYEK. The whole CDR3 reads CAWAGQGYEKLFF. This sequence joins TRBV30 and TRBJ2-2, with 9 bases fitting TRBD1. Sequencing ends 3 residues short of the CDR3 end; the germline J gene provides the rest. Per germline, CDR1 GTSNPN and CDR2 SVGIG (reference sequence). This CDR3 has 13 residues. The whole variable domain, remainder taken from reference TRBV30 and TRBJ2-2, is SQTIHQWPATLVQPVGSPLSLECTVEGTSNPNLYWYRQAAGRGLQLLFYSVGIGQISSEVPQNLSASRPQDRQFILSSKKLLLSDSGFYLCAWAGQGYEKLFFGEGSRLTVL.

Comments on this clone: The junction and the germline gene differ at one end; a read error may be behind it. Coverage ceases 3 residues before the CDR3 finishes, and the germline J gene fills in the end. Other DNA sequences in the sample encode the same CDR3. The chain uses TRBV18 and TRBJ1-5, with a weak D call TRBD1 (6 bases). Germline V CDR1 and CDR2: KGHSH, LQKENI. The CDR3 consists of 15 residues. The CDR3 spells CASSLSPGQNQPQHF. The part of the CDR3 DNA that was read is TGTGCCAGTTCACTATCGCCGGGACAAAATCAGCCC.

The sequenced CDR3 bases are TGCGCCAGCAGCTACCAGGGGGCGAACTCCTACGAG. It yields the protein CASSYQGANSYE. The whole CDR3 is CASSYQGANSYEQYF. The rearrangement joins TRBV5-1 to TRBJ2-7; 8 nucleotides match TRBD1. The read comes to an end 3 residues before the CDR3 does, leaving the germline J gene to fill in the end. The V and J ends lost 3 bases and 0 bases, in that order; junction bases with no gene match: 5. The CDR3 extends over 15 amino acids. CDR1 is SGHRS, CDR2 YFSETQ, per germline.

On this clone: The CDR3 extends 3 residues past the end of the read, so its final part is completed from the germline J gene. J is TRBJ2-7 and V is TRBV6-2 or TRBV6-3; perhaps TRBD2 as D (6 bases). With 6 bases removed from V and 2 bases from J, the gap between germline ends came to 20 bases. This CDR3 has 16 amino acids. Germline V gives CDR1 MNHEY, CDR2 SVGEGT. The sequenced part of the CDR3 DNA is TGTGCCAGCAGCAAGATTAGCGGAACGATTACCTACGAG. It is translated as CASSKISGTITYE. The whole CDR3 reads CASSKISGTITYEQYF.

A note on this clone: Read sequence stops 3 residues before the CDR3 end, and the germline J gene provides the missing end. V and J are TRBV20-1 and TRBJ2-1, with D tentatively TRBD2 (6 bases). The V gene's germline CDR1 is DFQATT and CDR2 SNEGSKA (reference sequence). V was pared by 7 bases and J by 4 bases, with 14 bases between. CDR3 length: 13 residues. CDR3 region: CSGGTSRYNEQFF. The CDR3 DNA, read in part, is TGCAGTGGCGGTACTAGCAGATACAATGAG.

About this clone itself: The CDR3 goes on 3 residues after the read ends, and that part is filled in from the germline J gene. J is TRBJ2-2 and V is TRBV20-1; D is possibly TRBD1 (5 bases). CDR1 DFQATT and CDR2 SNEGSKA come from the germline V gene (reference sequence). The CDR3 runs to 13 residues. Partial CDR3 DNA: TGCAGTGCTACAGGGCCAACTAATGAAAAG. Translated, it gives CSATGPTNEK. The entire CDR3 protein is CSATGPTNEKLFF.

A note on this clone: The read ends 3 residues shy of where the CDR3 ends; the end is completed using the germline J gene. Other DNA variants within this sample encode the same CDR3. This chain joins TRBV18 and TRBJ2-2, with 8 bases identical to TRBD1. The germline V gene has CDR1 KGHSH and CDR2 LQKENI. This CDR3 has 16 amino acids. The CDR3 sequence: CASSPGQGGLNSPLFF. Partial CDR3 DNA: TGTGCCAGCTCCCCTGGACAGGGCGGCCTTAATTCGCCG.

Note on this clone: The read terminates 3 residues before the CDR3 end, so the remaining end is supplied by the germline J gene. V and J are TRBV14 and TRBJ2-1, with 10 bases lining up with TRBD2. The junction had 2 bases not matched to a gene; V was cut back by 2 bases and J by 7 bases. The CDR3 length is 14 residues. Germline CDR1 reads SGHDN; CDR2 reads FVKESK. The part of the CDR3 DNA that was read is TGTGCCAGCAGCCAAACTAGCGGGATTAATGAG. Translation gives CASSQTSGINE. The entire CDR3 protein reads CASSQTSGINEQFF. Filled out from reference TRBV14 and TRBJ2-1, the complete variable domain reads EAGVTQFPSHSVIEKGQTVTLRCDPISGHDNLYWYRRVMGKEIKFLLHFVKESKQDESGMPNNRFLAERTGGTYSTLKVQPAELEDSGVYFCASSQTSGINEQFFGPGTRLTVL.

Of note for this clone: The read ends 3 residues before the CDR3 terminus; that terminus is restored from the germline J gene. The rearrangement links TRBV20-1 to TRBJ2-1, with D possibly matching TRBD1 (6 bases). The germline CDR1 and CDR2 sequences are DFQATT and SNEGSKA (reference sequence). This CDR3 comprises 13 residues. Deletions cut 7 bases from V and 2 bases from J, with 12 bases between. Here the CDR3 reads CSGNRDAYNEQFF. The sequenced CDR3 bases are TGCAGTGGTAACAGGGACGCCTACAATGAG.

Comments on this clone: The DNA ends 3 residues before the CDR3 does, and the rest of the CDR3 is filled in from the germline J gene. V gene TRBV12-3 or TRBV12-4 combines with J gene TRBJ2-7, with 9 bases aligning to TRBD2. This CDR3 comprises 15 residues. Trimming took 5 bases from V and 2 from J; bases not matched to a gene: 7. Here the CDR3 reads CASSTGAGGPYEQYF. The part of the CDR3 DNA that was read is TGTGCCAGCAGTACTGGCGCGGGAGGGCCCTACGAG.